Sequencing of this T cell receptor beta chain was carried out in a study of T cell responses to AZD1222 COVID-19 vaccine. Comment on this clone: The antigen is not known.

The repertoire was sequenced with immunoSEQ multiplex PCR; TCRdb's copy has only in-frame clones and lacks some. The sample has about 150,000 clones; 88% are singletons. Study outcomes and limitations: Nearly half of spike-specific TCRs reportedly target unmutated variant regions. Every sample of the repertoires postdated the peak T cell response. Clonal diversity may have been underestimated in mostly white British donors. At study baseline, merely six AZD1222 recipients were seropositive.

Germline lookup yields CDR1 LGHDT and CDR2 YNNKEL (reference sequence). The ends lost 0 bases at V and 6 bases at J; junction bases unmatched: 7. The CDR3 loop spans 15 amino acids. This material consisted of peripheral blood, taken after recovery from COVID-19. This chain connects TRBV3-1 (or the pseudogene TRBV3-2) to TRBJ2-7, with 8 positions matching TRBD2. This sequence was found in an adult who had recovered from COVID-19. The CDR3 loop is CASSQDWAGGLEQYF. The CDR3 nucleotides read TGTGCCAGCAGCCAAGACTGGGCGGGGGGCCTCGAGCAGTACTTC.